This entry features one T cell receptor beta chain sequence. Only in-frame clones appear in the TCRdb table, and some are missing; sequencing was by immunoSEQ multiplex PCR. Altogether roughly 5,300 clones are present, 73% being singletons, with the ten largest covering roughly 15%. This record comes from a study of preoperative IRX-2 immunotherapy in early breast cancer. As to treatment: preoperative locoregional IRX-2 cytokine immunotherapy. Samples came from a phase Ib trial of preoperative locoregional IRX-2 cytokine immunotherapy. This CDR3 has 17 amino acids. V usage is TRBV1 and J usage is TRBJ1-1. TRBV1 counts as a pseudogene. This TCR was sampled from a human donor with breast cancer. The sample in question was tumor tissue, obtained before IRX-2 immunotherapy. The CDR3 is CASSQEEVGVMNTEAFF. Written as DNA, the CDR3 is TGCGCCAGCAGCCAAGAAGAAGTGGGAGTGATGAACACTGAAGCTTTCTTT.